Below are 27 T cell receptor beta chains sequenced from a single sample in a study of blood T cells in healthy people across ages. A second PCR of roughly 6 to 12 cycles used a sample-barcoded 5' primer and a J-beta primer mix. TCRdb redid the calling of the 5' RACE reads with MiXCR, one entry per CDR3 protein. This sample has roughly 800,000 distinct CDR3 sequences, with over 45% found just once. Sequenced material: blood. All receptors derive from a man aged 25 to 40 in good health.

This chain's CDR3 is CASTQGSNNSPLHF. The DNA for the CDR3 is TGCGCCAGCACGCAGGGGTCGAATAATTCACCCCTCCACTTT. The chain links TRBV5-1 to TRBJ1-6; possibly TRBD1 for D (6 bases). The V gene's germline CDR1 is SGHRS and CDR2 YFSETQ. Trimming removed 6 bases at V and 5 bases at J, with 12 bases between. The CDR3 has 14 residues.

V and J are TRBV20-1 and TRBJ2-4; TRBD2 matches at 9 bases. Matching the DNA end better, TRBJ2-7 makes the J call doubtful. There are 14 residues in the CDR3. Germline CDR1 DFQATT, CDR2 SNEGSKA (reference sequence). The CDR3 sequence is CSARVGSGSYEQYF. CDR3 DNA sequence: TGCAGTGCTAGAGTAGGTAGCGGGAGTTACGAGCAGTACTTC.

J is TRBJ1-2 and V is TRBV6-5, with TRBD1 matching 11 bases. Trimming took 8 bases from V and 11 from J; bases not matched to a gene: 10. Per the germline V gene, CDR1 is MNHEY and CDR2 is SVGAGI. CDR3 size: 13 residues. Written as DNA, the CDR3 is TGTGCCAGCGGCTCGGACAGGGGGCGGGTGTACACCTTC. It yields the protein CASGSDRGRVYTF.

This clonotype was seen a few times. This rearrangement joins TRBV29-1 to TRBJ2-1, with TRBD2 matching 12 bases. The CDR3 is made up of 13 amino acids. J was trimmed by 15 bases and V by 8 bases; bases with no gene match: 14. Germline CDR1 SQVTM, CDR2 ANQGSEA. The CDR3 bases are TGCAGCACTAGACTAGCGGGAGATGGCGATCCGTTCTTC. It is translated as CSTRLAGDGDPFF.

This clonotype was seen once. DNA for the CDR3: TGTGCCAGCAGCTTAACCCGGGTGGGGGGCTCGGCCGGGGAGCTGTTTTTT. Translating it yields CASSLTRVGGSAGELFF. The chain joins TRBV7-3 to TRBJ2-2; D tentatively reads TRBD1 or TRBD2 (6 bases each). Trimming removed 0 bases from V and 6 bases from J, with 17 bases in between. The CDR3 totals 17 residues. Per germline, CDR1 SGHTA and CDR2 FQGTGA.

This clonotype was picked up many times. This chain links TRBV7-2 with TRBJ2-6; D is unclear. The CDR3 has 17 residues. CDR1 is SGHTA, CDR2 FQGNSA, per germline. The V gene lost 2 bases and the J gene lost 0 bases, with 11 bases spanning the gap. The CDR3 sequence: CASSLSLRPSGANVLTF. CDR3 DNA sequence: TGTGCCAGCAGCTTATCGTTACGGCCCTCTGGGGCCAACGTCCTGACTTTC.

The gene calls are TRBV20-1 and TRBJ2-7; tentative D call: TRBD2 (6 bases). The CDR3 consists of 13 residues. Between the trimmed V and J ends, which lost 3 bases and 6 bases, there was a span of 15 bases. Germline-derived CDR1 and CDR2 are DFQATT and SNEGSKA (reference sequence). The CDR3 protein is CSASRGYSPEQYF. The CDR3 DNA is TGCAGTGCTAGTCGGGGGTACTCTCCCGAGCAGTACTTC.

This clonotype was picked up a small number of times. The V call is TRBV4-2, the J call TRBJ2-1; D is possibly TRBD2 (5 bases). The V end lost 3 bases, the J end lost 8 bases, and 20 bases lay between the germline ends. This CDR3 has 16 residues. The V gene's germline CDR1 is LGHNA and CDR2 YNFKEQ. Here the CDR3 DNA reads TGTGCCAGCAGCCACCATACGGAGGAGGTCGGGGATGAGCAGTTCTTC. It specifies CASSHHTEEVGDEQFF.

The rearrangement uses TRBV29-1 and TRBJ2-1, with TRBD1 matching over 8 bases. This CDR3 is built from 16 residues. The trim removed 5 bases at V and 12 bases at J, leaving 21 bases unmatched. From germline, CDR1 is SQVTM and CDR2 ANQGSEA. Here the CDR3 DNA reads TGCAGCGTTTTCACCCGACCCGGACAGGGAGATTTTGGGCAGTTCTTC. The encoded protein is CSVFTRPGQGDFGQFF.

J is TRBJ2-2 and V is TRBV19, with 11 positions matching TRBD1. The CDR3 runs 16 residues. Unmatched junction bases numbered 3, after V lost 2 bases and J lost 4 bases. The V gene's germline CDR1 is LNHDA and CDR2 SQIVND (reference sequence). The CDR3 loop is CASSISGTGGTGELFF. CDR3 nucleotides: TGTGCCAGTAGTATATCCGGGACAGGGGGCACCGGGGAGCTGTTTTTT.

V usage is TRBV20-1 and J usage is TRBJ2-5; 7 bases are shared with TRBD1. CDR1 and CDR2 from the germline V gene are DFQATT and SNEGSKA (reference sequence). V shed 3 bases, J shed 4 bases, and the junction held 14 bases outside the gene matches. This CDR3 is 16 amino acids long. CDR3 region: CSASRDRVGFGETQYF. CDR3 in DNA: TGCAGTGCTAGCCGCGACAGGGTAGGATTCGGAGAGACCCAGTACTTC.

In this sample, this clonotype turned up a few times. The chain recombines TRBV5-1 with TRBJ2-1; 8 nucleotides agree with TRBD2. The CDR3 consists of 14 residues. Germline CDR1 reads SGHRS; CDR2 reads YFSETQ. V lost 0 bases to trimming and J lost 6 bases; unmatched junction nucleotides: 2. The CDR3 sequence: CASSLGLAINEQFF. CDR3 coding DNA: TGCGCCAGCAGCTTGGGACTAGCGATCAATGAGCAGTTCTTC.

J is TRBJ2-5 and V is TRBV5-1; 9 positions match TRBD2. The CDR3 spans 19 residues. Trimming at V came to 1 base and at J to 2 bases, leaving 15 bases not matched to a gene. CDR1 and CDR2 from the germline V gene are SGHRS and YFSETQ. CDR3: CASSLWSSQYSGSQETQYF. CDR3 coding DNA: TGCGCCAGCAGCTTGTGGAGTTCCCAGTATAGCGGGAGTCAAGAGACCCAGTACTTC.

This clonotype was detected ten times or more. V is TRBV7-2 and J is TRBJ2-3, with 11 positions matching TRBD2. V trimming: 6 bases; J trimming: 0 bases; junction bases outside the gene matches: 14. Germline V gives CDR1 SGHTA, CDR2 FQGNSA. The CDR3 covers 19 residues. CDR3 nucleotide sequence: TGTGCCAGCAGTTCCCTCGGCTGGGCTAGCGGGAGGAGCACAGATACGCAGTATTTT. It specifies CASSSLGWASGRSTDTQYF.

V and J are TRBV4-3 and TRBJ2-1, with TRBD2 identical over 9 bases. Germline assignment: CDR1 LGHNA and CDR2 YSLEER. Trimming at V came to 1 base and at J to 4 bases, leaving 5 bases not matched to a gene. This CDR3 is 16 amino acids long. The CDR3 coding sequence is TGCGCCAGCAGCCAAGTTATCCTAGCGGGATACAATGAGCAGTTCTTC. Protein: CASSQVILAGYNEQFF.

This chain links TRBV20-1 with TRBJ1-2; possible D gene TRBD1, 6 bases. Trimming removed 0 bases from V and 8 bases from J, with 16 bases in between. Germline CDR1 DFQATT, CDR2 SNEGSKA (reference sequence). This CDR3 region has 14 residues. CDR3 loop: CSARDSQGLWGYTF. The CDR3, as DNA: TGCAGTGCTAGAGATTCCCAGGGGCTATGGGGCTACACCTTC.

V gene TRBV7-8 combines with J gene TRBJ2-5, with D possibly TRBD1 on 5 matching bases. Trimming shortened V by 5 bases and J by 5 bases, and 15 bases separated the two germline ends. Germline lookup yields CDR1 SGHVS and CDR2 FQNEAQ. The CDR3 covers 14 residues. CDR3 loop: CASSPSGILETQYF. In nucleotides, the CDR3 is TGTGCCAGCAGCCCCTCAGGGATTTTGGAGACCCAGTACTTC. Filled out from reference TRBV7-8 and TRBJ2-5, the complete variable domain reads GAGVSQSPRYKVAKRGQDVALRCDPISGHVSLFWYQQALGQGPEFLTYFQNEAQLDKSGLPSDRFFAERPEGSVSTLKIQRTQQEDSAVYLCASSPSGILETQYFGPGTRLLVL.

Here the CDR3 DNA reads TGCAGTGCCCAAATGATAGCGGGCCAAGAGACCCAGTACTTC. The encoded protein is CSAQMIAGQETQYF. The V and J genes are TRBV20-1 and TRBJ2-5; TRBD2 matches at 7 bases. Germline V gene sequence: CDR1 DFQATT, CDR2 SNEGSKA (reference sequence). Trimming cost V 6 bases and J 1 base; bases outside gene matches: 8. The CDR3 sequence is 14 residues long.

On this clonotype: A much larger clone lies a single base off, so this may be a read error. The chain recombines TRBV11-2 with TRBJ1-4; D not resolved. This CDR3 region has 16 residues. CDR1 and CDR2 (germline): SGHAT, FQNNGV. CDR3 nucleotide sequence: TGTGCCGGCAGCTTAATAGTTGGGATACCTAATGAAAAACTGTTTTTT. It codes for CAGSLIVGIPNEKLFF.

This clonotype has only a few counts. V usage is TRBV29-1 and J usage is TRBJ2-3; no reliable D call. The CDR3 runs 13 residues. Germline CDR1 is SQVTM and CDR2 is ANQGSEA. Deletions cut 3 bases from V and 4 bases from J, with 11 bases between. The CDR3 nucleotides are TGCAGCGTTGAGGAGAGCTTTGCAGATACGCAGTATTTT. Protein product: CSVEESFADTQYF.

The J gene is TRBJ1-2, the V gene TRBV20-1; no clear D gene. Germline CDR1 reads DFQATT; CDR2 reads SNEGSKA (reference sequence). Trimming removed 2 bases from V and 5 bases from J, with 18 bases in between. This CDR3 comprises 15 residues. The CDR3 region is CSARSDQRFGYGYTF. The CDR3 DNA is TGCAGTGCTAGATCGGACCAGAGATTTGGTTATGGCTACACCTTC.

V is TRBV4-2 and J is TRBJ2-7, with 8 nucleotides matching TRBD2. The germline V gene encodes CDR1 LGHNA and CDR2 YNFKEQ. V trimming: 0 bases; J trimming: 7 bases; junction bases outside the gene matches: 17. The CDR3 spans 18 residues. For the CDR3, the DNA is TGTGCCAGCAGCCAAGAGTTCAGACTAGCGTTACCTCACAATGAGCAGTACTTC. Residues: CASSQEFRLALPHNEQYF.

This chain uses TRBV29-1 with TRBJ2-1; possibly TRBD1 or TRBD2 for D (6 bases each). The V and J ends lost 7 bases and 4 bases respectively, with 17 bases between them. CDR3 length: 14 residues. From germline, CDR1 is SQVTM and CDR2 ANQGSEA. The CDR3 here is CSALGGRQYNEQFF. As DNA, the CDR3 is TGCAGCGCCCTAGGGGGGAGGCAATACAATGAGCAGTTCTTC.

The chain is built from TRBV4-3 and TRBJ2-3; possibly TRBD2 for D (5 bases). V was clipped by 2 bases and J by 4 bases, with 7 bases between them. Germline-derived CDR1 and CDR2 are LGHNA and YSLEER. The CDR3 contains 13 residues. Written as DNA, the CDR3 is TGCGCCAGCAGCCAATCTAGCTCAGATACGCAGTATTTT. The encoded protein is CASSQSSSDTQYF.

V and J are TRBV7-9 and TRBJ2-3; 7 bases map to TRBD2. Unmatched junction bases numbered 5, after V lost 6 bases and J lost 2 bases. The CDR3 runs 14 residues. CDR1 is SEHNR, CDR2 FQNEAQ, per germline (reference sequence). Written as DNA, the CDR3 is TGTGCCAGCAGTGGGGAGGGACTCACAGATACGCAGTATTTT. Its translation: CASSGEGLTDTQYF.

The V and J genes are TRBV20-1 and TRBJ2-3, with D unresolved. Deletions cut 3 bases from V and 1 base from J, with 11 bases between. The CDR3 extends over 14 amino acids. Germline V CDR1 and CDR2: DFQATT, SNEGSKA (reference sequence). CDR3 in DNA: TGCAGTGCTAGCTCGGGCAAAGGCACAGATACGCAGTATTTT. It yields the protein CSASSGKGTDTQYF.

The V gene is TRBV5-1, the J gene TRBJ2-3; D remains unclear. In germline, CDR1 is SGHRS, CDR2 YFSETQ. This CDR3 is 14 amino acids long. The germline V and J ends were trimmed by 5 bases and 4 bases, with 14 bases remaining between them. CDR3 amino acids: CASSQAQVADTQYF. For the CDR3, the DNA is TGCGCCAGCAGTCAGGCCCAGGTCGCAGATACGCAGTATTTT.